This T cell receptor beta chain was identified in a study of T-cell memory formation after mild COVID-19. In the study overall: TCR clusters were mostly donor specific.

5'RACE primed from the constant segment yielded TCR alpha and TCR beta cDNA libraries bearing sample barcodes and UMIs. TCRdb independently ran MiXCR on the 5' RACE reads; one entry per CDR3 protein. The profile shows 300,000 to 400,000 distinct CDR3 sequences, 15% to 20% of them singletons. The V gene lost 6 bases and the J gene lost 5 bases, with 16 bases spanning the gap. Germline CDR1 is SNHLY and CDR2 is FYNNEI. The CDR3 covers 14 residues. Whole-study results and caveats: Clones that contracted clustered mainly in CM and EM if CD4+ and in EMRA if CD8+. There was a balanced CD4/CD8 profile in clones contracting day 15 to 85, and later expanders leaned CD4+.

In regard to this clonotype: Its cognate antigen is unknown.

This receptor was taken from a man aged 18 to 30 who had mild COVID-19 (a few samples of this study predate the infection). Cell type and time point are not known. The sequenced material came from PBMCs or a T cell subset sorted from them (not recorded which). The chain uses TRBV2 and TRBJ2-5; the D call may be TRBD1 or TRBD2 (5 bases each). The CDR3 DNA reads TGTGCCAGCAGAGCGGTGGGGGAAGGGGAGACCCAGTACTTC. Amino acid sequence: CASRAVGEGETQYF.